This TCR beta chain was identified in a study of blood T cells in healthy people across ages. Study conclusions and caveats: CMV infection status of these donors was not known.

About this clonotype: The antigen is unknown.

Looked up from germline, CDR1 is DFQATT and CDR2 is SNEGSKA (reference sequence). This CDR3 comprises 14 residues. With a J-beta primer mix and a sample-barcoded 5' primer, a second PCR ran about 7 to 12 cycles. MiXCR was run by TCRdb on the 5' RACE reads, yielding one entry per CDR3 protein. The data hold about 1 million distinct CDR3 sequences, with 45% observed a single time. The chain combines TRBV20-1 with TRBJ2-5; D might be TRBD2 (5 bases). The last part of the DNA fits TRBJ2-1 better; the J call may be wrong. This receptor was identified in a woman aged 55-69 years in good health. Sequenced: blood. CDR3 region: CSARLLGLGETQFF. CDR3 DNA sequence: TGCAGTGCTAGACTACTAGGGTTGGGAGAGACCCAGTTCTTC.